This TCR beta chain was identified in a study of T cells in Graves' hyperthyroidism and ophthalmopathy (dated by TCRdb to 2018 to 2020). Broadly, across the study: Peripheral blood was collected at initial diagnosis, before any treatment. After blood sampling, hyperthyroidism patients were treated with methimazole at a starting dose of 30 mg daily, and ophthalmopathy patients were treated with high-dose intravenous methylprednisolone. An independent validation cohort of around 19 hyperthyroidism patients and approximately 16 patients who later progressed to ophthalmopathy tested prospective prediction of ophthalmopathy. TCR V-J signatures able to tell the groups apart were searched for in a discovery cohort of approximately 95 patients, of whom roughly 42 had Graves' ophthalmopathy and 55 to 65 had stable Graves' hyperthyroidism. In six Graves' hyperthyroidism patients, the study also compared T-cell repertoires from thyroid tissue with T-cell repertoires from blood. The roughly 90 discovery patients were divided at random into training and test sets in a 7:3 ratio. According to the paper, TCR Vbeta CDR3 sequencing was carried out on 135 peripheral blood samples, which came from under 50 ophthalmopathy, around 74 hyperthyroidism and roughly 17 progressor patients.

Amplification of TCR beta CDR3 regions was carried out from RNA transcripts. For the first round of RT-PCR on the TCR CDR3, the HTBI primer set was used together with the Qiagen OneStep RT-PCR kit. Libraries were constructed in a second round of multiplex PCR, after which size selection and purification were performed. Libraries were sequenced paired-end with 100 bp reads on an Illumina HiSeq2000. Concerning the study's data processing: SOAPnuke was used to process the raw data, throwing out any read that contained adapters or uncalled bases, had a mean Phred below 15, or lacked an exact constant-primer or identifier match. High-quality paired reads were merged using COPE v1.2.5, and each unique nucleotide sequence was defined as a clonotype. MiTCR v1.1 was used to align the clonotypes against IMGT TRBV, TRBD and TRBJ reference segments. The analysis included only V-J combinations with a frequency above 0.0001, which together covered approximately 99% of the repertoires. A TCS score was defined as the ratio between F50 (clonal expansion) and ExV (chaos), using BLOSUM62-based TCRdist between CDR3 peptides within each V-J. Welch's t-statistics and random forest reduced just over 500 V-J features to roughly 13, which were used in a naive Bayes classifier (R e1071). TCRdb took the public reads, trimmed them with fastp at Q25, ran MiXCR for clone calling and kept in-frame beta chains. Every CDR3 protein is listed once, alongside the most common genes and DNA of its rows. The V and J calls were determined by TCRdb, not by the authors. The sample table lists under 650,000 distinct CDR3 sequences, 15% to 20% of them with a count of one. Approximately 3.9% of the sample is taken by the ten largest.

Results the study describes overall, beyond this receptor: During validation, the model predicted progression to ophthalmopathy a median of about 5.9 months ahead of onset, with around 65% sensitivity and around 73% specificity. Sample size was not statistically predetermined, and blinding of investigators to group allocation was not performed. A model built on a 13 V-J signature distinguished ophthalmopathy from stable hyperthyroidism, reaching roughly 88% sensitivity and 81.08% specificity in cross-validation and 80%/75% in testing. Most expanded thyroid clonotypes (frequency above 0.001) were also found in blood, which suggests that blood repertoires may mirror thyroid immune responses.

CDR1 and CDR2 are read off the germline V gene as MNHNS and SASEGT. The CDR3 contains 11 residues, cysteine and phenylalanine counted. The only DNA kept is the CDR3, 33 bases in frame from the first base. The V end loses 8 bases and the J end loses 11 bases, and a stretch of 13 bases separates them. This clonotype was picked up a small number of times. It has no known antigen specificity. Per-base qualities were not stored, and no clone one base away is much larger. Stable Graves' hyperthyroidism was defined as the absence of progression to ophthalmopathy over 18 months of follow-up. Hyperthyroidism patients were newly diagnosed, had a disease duration of under 2 months, and were aged 18 to 65 years. The study excluded patients with uncontrolled infections, other autoimmune diseases, pregnancy or lactation. Diagnoses were based on clinical symptoms, serum thyroxine and TRAb, thyroid ultrasound and orbital computed tomography. Ficoll-Paque density gradient centrifugation was used to isolate PBMCs from about 9 ml of fresh peripheral blood. Trizol reagent was used to extract total RNA, and RNA quality was then checked on an Agilent 2100 Bioanalyzer.

This receptor was identified in a woman between 25 and 40 years old with Graves' hyperthyroidism. Sequenced: blood. In this chain, TRBV6-1 is recombined with TRBJ2-1; the D gene is possibly TRBD1 or TRBD2, each agreeing over 5 bases. The nucleotide sequence reads as follows: TGTGCCAGCCAAAATCAGGGACAGCAGTTCTTC. This gives the protein CASQNQGQQFF.